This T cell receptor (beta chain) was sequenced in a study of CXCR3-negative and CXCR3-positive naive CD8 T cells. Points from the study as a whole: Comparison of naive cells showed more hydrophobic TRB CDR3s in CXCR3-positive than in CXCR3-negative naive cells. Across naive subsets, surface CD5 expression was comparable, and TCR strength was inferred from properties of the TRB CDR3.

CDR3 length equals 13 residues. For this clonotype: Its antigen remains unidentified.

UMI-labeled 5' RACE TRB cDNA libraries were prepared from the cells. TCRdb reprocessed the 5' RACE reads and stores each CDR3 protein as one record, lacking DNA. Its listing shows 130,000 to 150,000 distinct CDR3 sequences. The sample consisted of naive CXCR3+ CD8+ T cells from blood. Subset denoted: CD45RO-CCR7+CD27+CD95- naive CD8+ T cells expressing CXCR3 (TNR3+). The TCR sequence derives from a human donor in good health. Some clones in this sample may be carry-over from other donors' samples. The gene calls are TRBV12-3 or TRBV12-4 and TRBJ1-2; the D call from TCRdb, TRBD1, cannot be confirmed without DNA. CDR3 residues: CASSWGQGGGYTF.